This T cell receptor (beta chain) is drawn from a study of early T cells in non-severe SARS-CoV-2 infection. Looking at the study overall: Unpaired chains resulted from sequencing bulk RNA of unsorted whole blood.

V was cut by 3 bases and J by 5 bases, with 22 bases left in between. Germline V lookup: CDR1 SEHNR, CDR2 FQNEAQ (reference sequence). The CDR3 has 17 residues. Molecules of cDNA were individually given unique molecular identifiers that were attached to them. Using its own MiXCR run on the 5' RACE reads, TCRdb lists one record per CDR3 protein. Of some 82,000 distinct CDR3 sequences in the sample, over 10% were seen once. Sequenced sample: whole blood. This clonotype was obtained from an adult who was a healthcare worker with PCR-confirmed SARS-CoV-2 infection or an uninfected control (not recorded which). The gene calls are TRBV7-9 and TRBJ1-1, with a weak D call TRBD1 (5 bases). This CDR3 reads CASSFAGTQGRSTEAFF. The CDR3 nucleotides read TGTGCCAGCAGCTTTGCTGGGACCCAGGGCAGGAGTACTGAAGCTTTCTTT.